One and the same sample provided the 22 T cell receptor beta chains below, sequenced in a study of cytomegalovirus exposure and HLA in healthy donors. The PCR employed 60 Vbeta primers together with 13 Jbeta primers. Sequencing used immunoSEQ multiplex PCR; TCRdb keeps in-frame clones, though not all of them. The top ten clones hold about 4.9% of a sample with under 200,000 clones, more than 70% of them seen once. Sequencing was performed on PBMCs. These receptors all come from a male donor in good health and CMV-seronegative.

This clone was seen just once. The chain has TRBV5-5 and TRBJ1-5; D ambiguous. The V end was cut by 0 bases, the J end by 5 bases, with 6 bases between. Germline values: CDR1 SGHKS, CDR2 YYEKEE (reference sequence). The CDR3 is 13 residues long. The CDR3 coding sequence is TGTGCCAGCAGCTTGGTCGGGGATCAGCCCCAGCATTTT. Amino acids: CASSLVGDQPQHF. Full variable domain (rest looked up from reference TRBV5-5 and TRBJ1-5): DAGVTQSPTHLIKTRGQQVTLRCSPISGHKSVSWYQQVLGQGPQFIFQYYEKEERGRGNFPDRFSARQFPNYSSELNVNALLLGDSALYLCASSLVGDQPQHFGDGTRLSIL.

Points on this clone: The junction and the germline gene differ at one end; a read error may be behind it. The CDR3 region is CASRVGDRVNTGELFF. CDR3 DNA sequence: TGTGCCAGCAGAGTAGGGGACAGGGTGAACACCGGGGAGCTGTTTTTT. V is TRBV9 and J is TRBJ2-2; 9 nucleotides agree with TRBD1. The CDR3 sequence is 16 residues long. Germline loops: CDR1 SGDLS, CDR2 YYNGEE.

As concerns this clone: Other DNA sequences from this sample encode an identical CDR3 as well. This chain uses TRBV5-1 with TRBJ2-5; D is unresolved. V gave up 0 bases and J gave up 3 bases, with 6 bases separating them. Germline CDR1 is SGHRS and CDR2 is YFSETQ. CDR3 size: 13 residues. The DNA of the CDR3 is TGCGCCAGCAGCTTGGGAGGCGAAGAGACCCAGTACTTC. Its protein is CASSLGGEETQYF.

This clone was found once. The chain joins TRBV2 to TRBJ1-1; D unclear. V was trimmed by 2 bases and J by 3 bases, leaving 7 bases between them. The CDR3 runs to 13 residues. Germline V CDR1 and CDR2: SNHLY, FYNNEI. CDR3 in amino acids: CASSEHMDTEAFF. CDR3 in DNA: TGTGCCAGCAGTGAACACATGGACACTGAAGCTTTCTTT.

The rearrangement joins TRBV7-2 to TRBJ2-3, with a tentative D call TRBD2 (5 bases). The CDR3 spans 14 residues. Germline values: CDR1 SGHTA, CDR2 FQGNSA. Trimming left V 5 bases short and J 8 bases short, with 17 bases between. The CDR3 spells CASSLQPQDSTQYF. The CDR3 bases are TGTGCCAGCAGCCTCCAGCCGCAGGACTCTACGCAGTATTTT.

The V call is TRBV5-6, the J call TRBJ1-1, with D unclear. From germline, CDR1 is SGHDT and CDR2 YYEEEE. V lost 2 bases and J 6 bases, leaving 14 bases between the germline ends. CDR3 length equals 14 residues. The CDR3 sequence: CASSLGGIAAEAFF. Here the CDR3 DNA reads TGTGCCAGCAGCTTAGGAGGGATCGCGGCTGAAGCTTTCTTT.

This clone has a single count. This sequence joins TRBV5-1 and TRBJ1-1; tentative D call: TRBD1 (6 bases). Germline V gives CDR1 SGHRS, CDR2 YFSETQ. The CDR3 runs to 15 residues. Trimming pared 2 bases from V and 4 bases from J, leaving 15 bases between. Here the CDR3 DNA reads TGCGCCAGCAGCTTAATGGGAGGGGGTAGCACTGAAGCTTTCTTT. This codes for CASSLMGGGSTEAFF. Combining the CDR3 with reference TRBV5-1 and TRBJ1-1 gives the whole variable domain KAGVTQTPRYLIKTRGQQVTLSCSPISGHRSVSWYQQTPGQGLQFLFEYFSETQRNKGNFPGRFSGRQFSNSRSEMNVSTLELGDSALYLCASSLMGGGSTEAFFGQGTRLTVV.

The chain joins TRBV5-1 to TRBJ1-2; TRBD1 aligns across 10 bases. From germline, CDR1 is SGHRS and CDR2 YFSETQ. With V trimmed by 0 bases and J by 6 bases, 2 bases remained unmatched. The length of the CDR3 is 14 residues. CDR3: CASSLDGQGDGYTF. The CDR3 DNA reads as TGCGCCAGCAGCTTGGACGGACAGGGGGATGGCTACACCTTC. The full variable domain, its missing parts supplied by reference TRBV5-1 and TRBJ1-2, is KAGVTQTPRYLIKTRGQQVTLSCSPISGHRSVSWYQQTPGQGLQFLFEYFSETQRNKGNFPGRFSGRQFSNSRSEMNVSTLELGDSALYLCASSLDGQGDGYTFGSGTRLTVV.

In its sample, this clone was seen once. V usage is TRBV6-5 and J usage is TRBJ2-1; D is possibly TRBD1 (6 bases). V shed 5 bases and J shed 7 bases, with 15 bases lying between them. This CDR3 has 14 residues. In germline, CDR1 is MNHEY, CDR2 SVGAGI. CDR3 DNA sequence: TGTGCCAGCAGTCACGTACGGGGACAAAATGAGCAGTTCTTC. This encodes CASSHVRGQNEQFF.

This chain connects TRBV7-9 to TRBJ2-1; D uncertain. The CDR3 runs 11 residues. The germline V gene encodes CDR1 SEHNR and CDR2 FQNEAQ (reference sequence). Between the trimmed V and J ends, which lost 3 bases and 6 bases, there was a span of 3 bases. The CDR3 loop reads CASSFLNEQFF. The DNA for the CDR3 is TGTGCCAGCAGCTTTCTCAATGAGCAGTTCTTC.

The genes are TRBV18 and TRBJ2-1, with D perhaps matching TRBD1 (5 bases). Trimming cost V 2 bases and J 6 bases, with 17 bases left between them. Germline CDR1 and CDR2: KGHSH and LQKENI. This CDR3 has 16 amino acids. The CDR3 DNA sequence: TGTGCCAGCTCACCATTTTCAGGGTGGATTAGCAATGAGCAGTTCTTC. The encoded protein is CASSPFSGWISNEQFF. The full variable domain, completed using reference TRBV18 and TRBJ2-1, is NAGVMQNPRHLVRRRGQEARLRCSPMKGHSHVYWYRQLPEEGLKFMVYLQKENIIDESGMPKERFSAEFPKEGPSILRIQQVVRGDSAAYFCASSPFSGWISNEQFFGPGTRLTVL.

The V call is TRBV4-1, the J call TRBJ2-7; D perhaps matches TRBD2 (5 bases). The CDR3 has 17 amino acids. V lost 4 bases, J lost 0 bases, and 19 bases lay in between. Per the germline V gene, CDR1 is MGHRA and CDR2 is YSYEKL. CDR3 sequence: CASSPKAARTVSYEQYF. The CDR3 DNA follows: TGCGCCAGCAGCCCCAAGGCCGCCCGGACTGTCTCCTACGAGCAGTACTTC.

The V gene is TRBV9, the J gene TRBJ2-5; perhaps TRBD2 as D (5 bases). There are 15 residues in the CDR3. CDR1 is SGDLS, CDR2 YYNGEE, per germline. Trimming left V 0 bases short and J 5 bases short, with 14 bases between. The CDR3 spells CASSVGTGSGETQYF. CDR3 coding DNA: TGTGCCAGCAGCGTAGGGACGGGAAGTGGTGAGACCCAGTACTTC.

The CDR3 spells CATCLSGNTEAFF. The DNA of the CDR3 is TGTGCCACCTGCTTATCAGGGAACACTGAAGCTTTCTTT. The chain joins TRBV7-3 to TRBJ1-1; D uncertain. The CDR3 has 13 residues. The V end was cut by 10 bases, the J end by 1 base, with 13 bases between. CDR1 SGHTA and CDR2 FQGTGA come from the germline V gene.

J is TRBJ1-2 and V is TRBV28; 7 nucleotides line up with TRBD1. Germline CDR1 and CDR2: MDHEN and SYDVKM. The CDR3 covers 14 residues. The ends lost 4 bases at V and 6 bases at J; junction bases unmatched: 8. Here the CDR3 DNA reads TGTGCCAGCAGTTCAGGAGACAGGGTCAATGGCTACACCTTC. It codes for CASSSGDRVNGYTF.

The chain couples TRBV7-2 to TRBJ2-5; 9 bases match TRBD1. CDR3 length equals 15 residues. V gave up 5 bases and J gave up 5 bases; unmatched junction bases: 9. CDR1 is SGHTA, CDR2 FQGNSA, per germline. The CDR3 region is CASSDLQGAEETQYF. CDR3 DNA: TGTGCCAGCAGCGACTTACAGGGGGCAGAGGAGACCCAGTACTTC.

CDR3 sequence (DNA): TGTGCCTGGAGTGGAAAAGGGAGCGGGACCGGAGAGACCCAGTACTTC. Amino acid sequence: CAWSGKGSGTGETQYF. J is TRBJ2-5 and V is TRBV30; TRBD2 aligns across 7 bases. Germline trimming cut 1 base from V and 4 bases from J; bases unmatched to any gene: 12. The CDR3 sequence is 16 residues long. Germline-derived CDR1 and CDR2 are GTSNPN and SVGIG (reference sequence).

V usage is TRBV18 and J usage is TRBJ1-1, with D maybe TRBD1 (5 bases). CDR3 length: 12 residues. Trimming removed 6 bases at V and 7 bases at J, with 12 bases between. From germline, CDR1 is KGHSH and CDR2 LQKENI. The CDR3 protein is CASSAPGIEAFF. In nucleotides, the CDR3 is TGTGCCAGCTCCGCCCCAGGGATTGAAGCTTTCTTT. The complete variable domain, with remaining parts taken from reference TRBV18 and TRBJ1-1, reads NAGVMQNPRHLVRRRGQEARLRCSPMKGHSHVYWYRQLPEEGLKFMVYLQKENIIDESGMPKERFSAEFPKEGPSILRIQQVVRGDSAAYFCASSAPGIEAFFGQGTRLTVV.

This clone showed up just once. This chain joins TRBV7-6 and TRBJ2-7, with TRBD2 matching over 7 bases. This CDR3 is 13 amino acids long. Germline lookup yields CDR1 SGHVS and CDR2 FNYEAQ. Losses at the gene ends were 5 bases for V and 4 bases for J; bases not matched to a gene: 5. CDR3 sequence reads: CASSPGEGYEQYF. The CDR3 DNA is TGTGCCAGCAGCCCGGGGGAGGGGTACGAGCAGTACTTC. Full variable domain (outside the CDR3, taken from reference TRBV7-6 and TRBJ2-7): GAGVSQSPRYKVTKRGQDVALRCDPISGHVSLYWYRQALGQGPEFLTYFNYEAQQDKSGLPNDRFSAERPEGSISTLTIQRTEQRDSAMYRCASSPGEGYEQYFGPGTRLTVT.

The V gene is TRBV11-3, the J gene TRBJ2-1, with 8 bases that match TRBD2. The ends lost 5 bases at V and 12 bases at J; junction bases unmatched: 3. The CDR3 runs 11 residues. Germline values: CDR1 SGHNT, CDR2 YENEEA. The CDR3 nucleotides read TGTGCCAGCAGCGGGGCGGGGGGGCAGTTCTTC. Protein: CASSGAGGQFF.

This clone occurred once. The chain is built from TRBV21-1 and TRBJ2-7; TRBD1 reflects the table's D call only, with no check against the DNA. TRBV21-1 is designated a pseudogene. The length of the CDR3 is 14 residues. The CDR3 region has the DNA TGTGCCTCCCGGGTTACAGGGAACTCCTACGAGCAGTACTTC. This encodes CASRVTGNSYEQYF.

This clone was counted a few times. The J gene is TRBJ1-6, the V gene TRBV4-1; tentative D call: TRBD1 (6 bases). Per the germline V gene, CDR1 is MGHRA and CDR2 is YSYEKL. The CDR3 runs 15 residues. The V and J ends lost 3 bases and 4 bases respectively, with 10 bases between them. The CDR3 protein is CASSHGQNYNSPLHF. The CDR3 DNA reads TGCGCCAGCAGCCACGGACAGAATTATAATTCACCCCTCCACTTT.